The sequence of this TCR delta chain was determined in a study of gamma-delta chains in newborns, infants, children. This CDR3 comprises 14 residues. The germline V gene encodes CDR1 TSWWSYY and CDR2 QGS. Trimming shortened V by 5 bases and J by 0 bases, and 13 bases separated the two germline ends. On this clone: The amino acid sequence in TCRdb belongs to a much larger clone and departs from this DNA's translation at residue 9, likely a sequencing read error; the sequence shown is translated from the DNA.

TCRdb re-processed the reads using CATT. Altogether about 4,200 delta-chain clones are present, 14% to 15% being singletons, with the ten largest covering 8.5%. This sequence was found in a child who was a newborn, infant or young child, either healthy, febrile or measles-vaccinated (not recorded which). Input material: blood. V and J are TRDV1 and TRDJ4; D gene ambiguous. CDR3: CALGKAVATRPLIF. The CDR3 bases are TGTGCTCTTGGGAAGGCTGTGGCCACCAGACCCCTGATCTTT.